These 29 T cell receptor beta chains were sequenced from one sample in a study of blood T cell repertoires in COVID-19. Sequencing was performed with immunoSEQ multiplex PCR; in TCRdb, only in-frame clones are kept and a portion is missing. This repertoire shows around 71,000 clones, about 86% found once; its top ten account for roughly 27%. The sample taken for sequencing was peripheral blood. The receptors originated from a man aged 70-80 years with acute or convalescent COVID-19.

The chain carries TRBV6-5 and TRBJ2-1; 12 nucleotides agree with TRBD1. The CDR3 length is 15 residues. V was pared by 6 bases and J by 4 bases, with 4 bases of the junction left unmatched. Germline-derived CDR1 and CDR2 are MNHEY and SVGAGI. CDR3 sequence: CASRGTGGVYNEQFF. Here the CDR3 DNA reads TGTGCCAGCAGAGGGACAGGGGGCGTTTACAATGAGCAGTTCTTC.

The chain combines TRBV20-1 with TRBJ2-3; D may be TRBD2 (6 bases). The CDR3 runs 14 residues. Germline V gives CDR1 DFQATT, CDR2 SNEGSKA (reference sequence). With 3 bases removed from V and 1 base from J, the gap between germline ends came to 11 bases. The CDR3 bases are TGCAGTGCTAGTAGGCGGGACGGCACAGATACGCAGTATTTT. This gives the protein CSASRRDGTDTQYF.

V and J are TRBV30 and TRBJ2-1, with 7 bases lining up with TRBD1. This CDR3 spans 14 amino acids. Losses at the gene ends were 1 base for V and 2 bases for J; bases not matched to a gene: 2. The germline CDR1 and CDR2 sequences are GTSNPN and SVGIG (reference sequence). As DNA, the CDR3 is TGTGCCTGGAGTGCAGGACAGGCCTACAATGAGCAGTTCTTC. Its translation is CAWSAGQAYNEQFF.

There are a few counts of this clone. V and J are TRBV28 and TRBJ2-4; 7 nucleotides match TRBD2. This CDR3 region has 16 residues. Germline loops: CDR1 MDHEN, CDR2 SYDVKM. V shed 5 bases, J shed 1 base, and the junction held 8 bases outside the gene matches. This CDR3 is CASSPTSDWAKNIQYF. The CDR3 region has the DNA TGTGCCAGCAGTCCCACTAGCGATTGGGCCAAAAACATTCAGTACTTC.

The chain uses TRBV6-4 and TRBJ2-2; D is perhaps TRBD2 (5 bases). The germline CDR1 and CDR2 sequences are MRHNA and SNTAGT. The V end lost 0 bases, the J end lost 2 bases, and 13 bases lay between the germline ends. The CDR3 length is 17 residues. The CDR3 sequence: CASSDSRAGVNTGELFF. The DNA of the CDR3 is TGTGCCAGCAGTGACTCTAGGGCCGGGGTTAACACCGGGGAGCTGTTTTTT.

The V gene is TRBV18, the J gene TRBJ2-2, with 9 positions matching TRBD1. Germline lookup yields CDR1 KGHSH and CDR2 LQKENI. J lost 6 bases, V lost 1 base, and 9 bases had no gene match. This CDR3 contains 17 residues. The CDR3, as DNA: TGTGCCAGCTCACCACGAGGGACAGGGAAGTCCGCCGGGGAGCTGTTTTTT. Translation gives CASSPRGTGKSAGELFF.

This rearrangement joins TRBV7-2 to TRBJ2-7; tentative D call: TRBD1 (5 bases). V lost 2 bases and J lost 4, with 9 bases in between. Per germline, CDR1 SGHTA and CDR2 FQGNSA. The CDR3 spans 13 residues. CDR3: CASSLPQGYEQYF. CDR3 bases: TGTGCCAGCAGCTTACCTCAGGGTTACGAGCAGTACTTC.

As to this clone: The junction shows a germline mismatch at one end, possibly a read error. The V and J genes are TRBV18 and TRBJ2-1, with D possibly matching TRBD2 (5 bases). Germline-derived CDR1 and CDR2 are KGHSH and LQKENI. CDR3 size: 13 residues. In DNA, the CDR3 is TGTGCCAGCTCACTACCAGCGGTAGAACGTGTAGTCTTC. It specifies CASSLPAVERVVF.

The CDR3 DNA is TGTGCCATCAGTACAGGGAACTATGGCTACACCTTC. This encodes CAISTGNYGYTF. V usage is TRBV10-3 and J usage is TRBJ1-2; maybe TRBD1 (6 bases). The germline CDR1 and CDR2 sequences are ENHRY and SYGVKD. CDR3 length: 12 amino acids. V was cut by 5 bases and J by 2 bases, with 6 bases left in between.

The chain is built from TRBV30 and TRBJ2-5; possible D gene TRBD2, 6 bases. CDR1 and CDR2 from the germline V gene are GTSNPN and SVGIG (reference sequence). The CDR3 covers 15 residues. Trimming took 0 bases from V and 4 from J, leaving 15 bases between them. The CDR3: CAWSVLGSGAETQYF. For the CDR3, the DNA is TGTGCCTGGAGTGTATTGGGGTCGGGAGCAGAGACCCAGTACTTC.

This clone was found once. The CDR3 DNA sequence: TGTGCCAGCAGCCTCGACCGGGGGGGGGAAGCTTTCTTT. Translation: CASSLDRGGEAFF. The gene calls are TRBV7-7 and TRBJ1-1; weak D call: TRBD1 (5 bases). The V gene's germline CDR1 is SSHAT and CDR2 FNYEAQ (reference sequence). The CDR3 consists of 13 residues. The germline V and J ends were trimmed by 5 bases and 8 bases, with 15 bases remaining between them.

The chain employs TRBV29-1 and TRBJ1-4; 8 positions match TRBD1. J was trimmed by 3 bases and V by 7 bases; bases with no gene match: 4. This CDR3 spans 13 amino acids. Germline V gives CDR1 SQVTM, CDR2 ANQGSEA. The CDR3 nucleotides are TGCAGCGCTAGGACAGGGCCTAATGAAAAACTGTTTTTT. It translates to CSARTGPNEKLFF.

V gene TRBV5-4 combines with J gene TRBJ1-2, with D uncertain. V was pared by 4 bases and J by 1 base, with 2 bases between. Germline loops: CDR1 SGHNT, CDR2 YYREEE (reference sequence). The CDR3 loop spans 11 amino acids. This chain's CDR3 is CASSLNYGYTF. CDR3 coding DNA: TGTGCCAGCAGCCTTAACTATGGCTACACCTTC. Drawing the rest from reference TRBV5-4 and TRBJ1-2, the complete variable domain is ETGVTQSPTHLIKTRGQQVTLRCSSQSGHNTVSWYQQALGQGPQFIFQYYREEENGRGNFPPRFSGLQFPNYSSELNVNALELDDSALYLCASSLNYGYTFGSGTRLTVV.

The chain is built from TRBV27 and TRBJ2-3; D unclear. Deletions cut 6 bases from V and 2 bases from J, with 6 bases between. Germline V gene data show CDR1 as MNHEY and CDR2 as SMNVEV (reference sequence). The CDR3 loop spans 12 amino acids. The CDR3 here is CASSRNTDTQYF. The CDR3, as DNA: TGTGCCAGCAGCCGTAACACAGATACGCAGTATTTT.

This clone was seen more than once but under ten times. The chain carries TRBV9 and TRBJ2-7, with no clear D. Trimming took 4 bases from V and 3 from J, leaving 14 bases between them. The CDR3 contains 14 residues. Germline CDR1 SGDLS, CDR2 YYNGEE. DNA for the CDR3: TGTGCCAGCAGCCCTGAGGTTGGAGACTACGAGCAGTACTTC. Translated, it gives CASSPEVGDYEQYF.

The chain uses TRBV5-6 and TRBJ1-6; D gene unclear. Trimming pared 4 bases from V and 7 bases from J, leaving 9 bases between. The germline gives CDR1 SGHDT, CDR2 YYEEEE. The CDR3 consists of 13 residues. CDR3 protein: CASSLFLNSPLHF. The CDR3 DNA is TGTGCCAGCAGCCTTTTTCTGAATTCACCCCTCCACTTT.

The CDR3, as DNA: TGTGCCAGTAGAGGGGGACCTGTCTCTGGGGCCAACGTCCTGACTTTC. Translated: CASRGGPVSGANVLTF. This chain connects TRBV19 to TRBJ2-6; D perhaps matches TRBD1 (6 bases). This CDR3 contains 16 residues. The V and J ends lost 6 bases and 0 bases respectively, with 12 bases between them. The germline gives CDR1 LNHDA, CDR2 SQIVND (reference sequence).

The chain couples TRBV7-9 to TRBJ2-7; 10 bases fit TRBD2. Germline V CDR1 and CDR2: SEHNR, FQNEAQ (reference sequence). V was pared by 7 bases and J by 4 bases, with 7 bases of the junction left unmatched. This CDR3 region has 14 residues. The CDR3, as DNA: TGTGCCAGCACCCTTGAGCGGGAGGGGTACGAGCAGTACTTC. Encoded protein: CASTLEREGYEQYF.

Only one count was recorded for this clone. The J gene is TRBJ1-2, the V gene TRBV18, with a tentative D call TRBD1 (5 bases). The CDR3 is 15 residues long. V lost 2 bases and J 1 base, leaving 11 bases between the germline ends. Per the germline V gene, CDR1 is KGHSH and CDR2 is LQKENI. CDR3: CASSPKSDSNYGYTF. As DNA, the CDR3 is TGTGCCAGCTCACCAAAGAGCGACAGTAACTATGGCTACACCTTC.

CDR3 loop: CASSQDRGVTEAFF. In nucleotides, the CDR3 is TGTGCCAGCTCACAAGACAGGGGTGTCACTGAAGCTTTCTTT. V and J are TRBV18 and TRBJ1-1, with 8 bases fitting TRBD1. CDR3 length equals 14 residues. Germline lookup yields CDR1 KGHSH and CDR2 LQKENI. V lost 4 bases to trimming and J lost 4 bases; unmatched junction nucleotides: 5.

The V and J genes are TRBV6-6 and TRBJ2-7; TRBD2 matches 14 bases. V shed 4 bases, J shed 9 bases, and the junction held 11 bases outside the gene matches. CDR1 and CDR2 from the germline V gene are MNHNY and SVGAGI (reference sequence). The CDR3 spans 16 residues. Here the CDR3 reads CASSFPAGTSGSGQYF. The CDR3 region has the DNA TGTGCCAGCAGTTTCCCGGCCGGGACTAGCGGGAGCGGGCAGTACTTC.

The CDR3 region is CASSLSGTDYGYTF. CDR3 DNA: TGTGCCAGCAGTTTATCCGGGACAGACTATGGCTACACCTTC. The genes are TRBV27 and TRBJ1-2, with TRBD1 identical over 7 bases. Trimming removed 0 bases from V and 3 bases from J; junction bases left unmatched: 1. The V gene's germline CDR1 is MNHEY and CDR2 SMNVEV (reference sequence). CDR3 length: 14 amino acids.

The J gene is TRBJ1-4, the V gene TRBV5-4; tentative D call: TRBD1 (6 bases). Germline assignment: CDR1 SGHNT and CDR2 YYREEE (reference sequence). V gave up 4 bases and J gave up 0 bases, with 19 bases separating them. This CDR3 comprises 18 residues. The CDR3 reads CASSDPGGGGATNEKLFF. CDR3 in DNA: TGTGCCAGCAGCGACCCGGGGGGCGGGGGAGCAACTAATGAAAAACTGTTTTTT.

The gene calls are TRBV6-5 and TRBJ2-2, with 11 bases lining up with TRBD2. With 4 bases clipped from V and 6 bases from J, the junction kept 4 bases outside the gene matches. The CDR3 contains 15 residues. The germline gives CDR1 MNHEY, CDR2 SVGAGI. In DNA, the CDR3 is TGTGCCAGCAGTTCCCTAGCGGGAGGCGCCGGGGAGCTGTTTTTT. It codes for CASSSLAGGAGELFF.

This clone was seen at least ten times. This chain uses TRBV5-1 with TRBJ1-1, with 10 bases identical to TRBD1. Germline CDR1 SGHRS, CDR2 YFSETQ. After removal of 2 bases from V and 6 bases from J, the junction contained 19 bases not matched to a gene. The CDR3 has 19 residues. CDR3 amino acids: CASSLGPLGTGAKRAEAFF. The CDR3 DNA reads TGCGCCAGCAGCTTAGGGCCCTTAGGGACAGGGGCGAAGAGGGCTGAAGCTTTCTTT.

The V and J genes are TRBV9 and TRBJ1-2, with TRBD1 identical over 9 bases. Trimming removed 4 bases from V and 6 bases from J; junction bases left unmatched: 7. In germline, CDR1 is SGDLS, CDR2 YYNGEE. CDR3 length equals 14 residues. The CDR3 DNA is TGTGCCAGCAGCCTTGGGACAGGGCCGGATGGCTACACCTTC. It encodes CASSLGTGPDGYTF. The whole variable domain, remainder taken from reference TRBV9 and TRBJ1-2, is DSGVTQTPKHLITATGQRVTLRCSPRSGDLSVYWYQQSLDQGLQFLIQYYNGEERAKGNILERFSAQQFPDLHSELNLSSLELGDSALYFCASSLGTGPDGYTFGSGTRLTVV.

The CDR3 sequence: CASSRRAELGAGELFF. CDR3 in DNA: TGTGCCAGTAGTAGACGAGCGGAGCTCGGAGCCGGGGAGCTGTTTTTT. J is TRBJ2-2 and V is TRBV19; TRBD2 is a possible D gene (5 bases). Trimming cost V 4 bases and J 6 bases, with 18 bases left between them. This CDR3 is 16 amino acids long. Germline V CDR1 and CDR2: LNHDA, SQIVND (reference sequence).

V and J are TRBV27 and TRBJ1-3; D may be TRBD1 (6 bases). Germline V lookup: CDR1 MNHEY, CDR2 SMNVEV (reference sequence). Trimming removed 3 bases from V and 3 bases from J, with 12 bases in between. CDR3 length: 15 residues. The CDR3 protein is CASSFPGQLGNTIYF. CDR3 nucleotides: TGTGCCAGCAGTTTCCCGGGACAACTTGGAAACACCATATATTTT.

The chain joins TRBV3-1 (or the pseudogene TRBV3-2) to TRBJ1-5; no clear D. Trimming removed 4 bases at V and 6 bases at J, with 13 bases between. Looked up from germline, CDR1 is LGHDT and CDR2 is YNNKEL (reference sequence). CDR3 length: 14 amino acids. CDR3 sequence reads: CASSPQTTAQPQHF. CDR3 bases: TGTGCCAGCAGCCCACAAACTACCGCTCAGCCCCAGCATTTT.